Below, 14 T cell receptor beta chains from the same sample are listed, as sequenced in a study of cytomegalovirus exposure and HLA in healthy donors. PCR used 60 Vbeta primers and 13 Jbeta primers. Clones were read by immunoSEQ multiplex PCR, and TCRdb kept only the in-frame ones, dropping some. The data show about 170,000 clones, roughly 80% seen once. The sample was PBMCs. These receptors originate from a male donor in good health and CMV-seronegative.

The rearrangement links TRBV27 to TRBJ2-1; 7 bases align to TRBD2. V lost 3 bases and J lost 5; bases outside the gene matches: 1. This CDR3 has 13 residues. Germline-derived CDR1 and CDR2 are MNHEY and SMNVEV (reference sequence). The CDR3 coding sequence is TGTGCCAGCAGTTTGGGACTACACAATGAGCAGTTCTTC. Its translation: CASSLGLHNEQFF.

As regards this clone: A read error may account for a junction end that differs from germline. The chain links TRBV18 to TRBJ1-2, with 11 nucleotides matching TRBD1. The CDR3 contains 16 residues. CDR1 KGHSH and CDR2 LQKENI come from the germline V gene. CDR3 DNA sequence: TGTGCCAGCTCACCAGCGGGGACAGGGGGGACCTATGGCTACCCCTTC. This encodes CASSPAGTGGTYGYPF.

The V and J genes are TRBV28 and TRBJ2-1; 8 nucleotides align to TRBD2. The CDR3 has 16 amino acids. Unmatched junction bases numbered 8, after V lost 7 bases and J lost 0 bases. The V gene's germline CDR1 is MDHEN and CDR2 SYDVKM. CDR3 in amino acids: CASTPRGRSSYNEQFF. DNA for the CDR3: TGTGCCAGCACCCCTCGCGGGAGGAGCTCCTACAATGAGCAGTTCTTC.

The chain links TRBV7-7 to TRBJ2-3; TRBD1 matches at 9 bases. The germline gives CDR1 SSHAT, CDR2 FNYEAQ (reference sequence). This CDR3 contains 15 residues. V lost 2 bases and J lost 4; bases outside the gene matches: 4. The CDR3 sequence is CASSLIGTGSDTQYF. DNA for the CDR3: TGTGCCAGCAGCTTAATTGGGACAGGGTCAGATACGCAGTATTTT.

The chain links TRBV19 to TRBJ1-4; D call uncertain. CDR3 length equals 14 residues. Trimming took 7 bases from V and 2 from J, leaving 11 bases between them. CDR1 is LNHDA and CDR2 is SQIVND in the germline V gene (reference sequence). The CDR3 reads CASTTRRTNEKLFF. CDR3 nucleotide sequence: TGTGCCAGTACGACTCGGAGGACTAATGAAAAACTGTTTTTT. The full variable domain, with the rest looked up from reference TRBV19 and TRBJ1-4, is DGGITQSPKYLFRKEGQNVTLSCEQNLNHDAMYWYRQDPGQGLRLIYYSQIVNDFQKGDIAEGYSVSREKKESFPLTVTSAQKNPTAFYLCASTTRRTNEKLFFGSGTQLSVL.

The chain recombines TRBV7-2 with TRBJ2-2; TRBD2 agrees at 14 bases. The CDR3 runs to 17 residues. Germline V gene sequence: CDR1 SGHTA, CDR2 FQGNSA. Germline trimming cut 1 base from V and 7 bases from J; bases unmatched to any gene: 5. For the CDR3, the DNA is TGTGCCAGCAGCTTAGAGGGGACTAGCGGGAGAGGCGGGGAGCTGTTTTTT. As protein: CASSLEGTSGRGGELFF.

The rearrangement uses TRBV5-6 and TRBJ2-2; the D gene is possibly TRBD1 (5 bases). The CDR3 spans 16 residues. Per the germline V gene, CDR1 is SGHDT and CDR2 is YYEEEE. Trimming pared 1 base from V and 2 bases from J, leaving 12 bases between. The CDR3 sequence: CASSLYRLLNTGELFF. Here the CDR3 DNA reads TGTGCCAGCAGCTTGTACAGGCTACTAAACACCGGGGAGCTGTTTTTT. Variable domain in full (rest from reference TRBV5-6 and TRBJ2-2): DAGVTQSPTHLIKTRGQQVTLRCSPKSGHDTVSWYQQALGQGPQFIFQYYEEEERQRGNFPDRFSGHQFPNYSSELNVNALLLGDSALYLCASSLYRLLNTGELFFGEGSRLTVL.

This rearrangement joins TRBV6-1 to TRBJ1-1; no reliable D call. The CDR3 is 13 amino acids. The germline V and J ends were trimmed by 7 bases and 4 bases, with 13 bases remaining between them. Germline CDR1 and CDR2: MNHNS and SASEGT. CDR3 loop: CASKIHGGTEAFF. The CDR3 region has the DNA TGTGCCAGCAAAATCCACGGCGGCACTGAAGCTTTCTTT.

This sequence joins TRBV5-1 and TRBJ2-1, with 8 bases that match TRBD1. The trim removed 4 bases at V and 1 base at J, leaving 4 bases unmatched. The CDR3 consists of 15 residues. Germline V CDR1 and CDR2: SGHRS, YFSETQ. This chain's CDR3 is CASSMDRASYNEQFF. CDR3 sequence (DNA): TGCGCCAGCAGCATGGACAGGGCGTCCTACAATGAGCAGTTCTTC.

The gene calls are TRBV10-2 and TRBJ2-7; weak D call: TRBD2 (6 bases). Trimming left V 0 bases short and J 7 bases short, with 13 bases between. Germline V gene data show CDR1 as WSHSY and CDR2 as SAAADI. CDR3 length: 14 amino acids. The CDR3 sequence: CASSESRGLEEQYF. The CDR3, as DNA: TGCGCCAGCAGTGAGTCTCGGGGGTTGGAGGAGCAGTACTTC.

The rearrangement uses TRBV5-4 and TRBJ2-2; the match to TRBD2 covers 12 bases. In germline, CDR1 is SGHNT, CDR2 YYREEE (reference sequence). This CDR3 spans 16 amino acids. The trim removed 4 bases at V and 1 base at J, leaving 2 bases unmatched. The CDR3 bases are TGTGCCAGCAGCCGGGGACTAGCGGGGAACACCGGGGAGCTGTTTTTT. Amino acids: CASSRGLAGNTGELFF.

This clone was observed a single time. The chain carries TRBV7-2 and TRBJ2-5, with D possibly matching TRBD2 (6 bases). The CDR3 has 17 amino acids. CDR1 is SGHTA and CDR2 is FQGNSA in the germline V gene. With 4 bases removed from V and 2 bases from J, the gap between germline ends came to 20 bases. CDR3 nucleotides: TGTGCCAGCAGCTCCCGGCCCTGGGGCAGCGGGCAAGAGACCCAGTACTTC. As protein: CASSSRPWGSGQETQYF.

In DNA, the CDR3 is TGTGCCAGCTCACTTCAACAGGGGGCGAATGGAAACACCATATATTTT. This gives the protein CASSLQQGANGNTIYF. The rearrangement links TRBV18 to TRBJ1-3, with TRBD1 identical over 9 bases. Germline loops: CDR1 KGHSH, CDR2 LQKENI. The V and J ends lost 4 bases and 3 bases, in that order; junction bases with no gene match: 7. The CDR3 contains 16 residues. The variable domain in full, completed from reference TRBV18 and TRBJ1-3, reads NAGVMQNPRHLVRRRGQEARLRCSPMKGHSHVYWYRQLPEEGLKFMVYLQKENIIDESGMPKERFSAEFPKEGPSILRIQQVVRGDSAAYFCASSLQQGANGNTIYFGEGSWLTVV.

This chain joins TRBV29-1 and TRBJ2-7; possibly TRBD1 for D (6 bases). This CDR3 is 12 amino acids long. From germline, CDR1 is SQVTM and CDR2 ANQGSEA. V was trimmed by 4 bases and J by 9 bases, leaving 16 bases between them. DNA of the CDR3: TGCAGCGTTGGGACAGACCCTTTGGCGCAGTACTTC. It specifies CSVGTDPLAQYF.